This T cell receptor beta chain originates from a study of radiotherapy plus CTLA-4 blockade in lung cancer. About this clone: Its antigen is undetermined.

Here immunoSEQ multiplex PCR was the method, and the copy in TCRdb shows in-frame clones only, minus some. Of 45,000 or so clones listed, 55% to 80% are singletons. Trimming took off 2 bases at V and 6 bases at J, with 11 bases between the two ends. Germline-derived CDR1 and CDR2 are SEHNR and FQNEAQ (reference sequence). CDR3 length: 13 residues. Points from the study as a whole: Blood saw expansion of tumor-derived TCR clones after radiotherapy plus ipilimumab.

The chain recombines TRBV7-9 with TRBJ2-7; perhaps TRBD2 as D (5 bases). The starting material was peripheral blood, obtained from a patient treated with radiotherapy plus ipilimumab. The origin of this receptor is a human donor with non-small cell lung cancer who had a complete response to radiotherapy plus ipilimumab. CDR3 region: CASSLSYGVEQYF. The CDR3 DNA reads as TGTGCCAGCAGCTTATCATACGGGGTCGAGCAGTACTTC.